This is a list of T cell receptor beta chains from one sample in a study of vaccination and CD4 T cells after COVID-19. No antigen is known for these receptors. TCRdb re-analysed the PCR reads in MiXCR, keeping a single row per CDR3 protein. The repertoire holds about 23,000 distinct CDR3 sequences, with 43% as singletons. Sample: CD4+ T cells from blood, cultured in vitro, taken about 7 months after SARS-CoV-2 vaccination. Every receptor here comes from a human donor who had recovered from COVID-19. Each CDR3 is given with its conserved first and last residue. The order of the fields is V gene, clone size, D gene, J gene, CDR3 protein, CDR3 DNA. D genes are given only for firm matches. Clone size appears in some rows only: once, few, many, or a class for an expanded clone.

>TRBV7-9|few|.|TRBJ2-5
CASSLDSQETQYF
TGTGCCAGCAGCTTGGACAGCCAAGAGACCCAGTACTTC
>TRBV7-9|.|TRBD1|TRBJ2-1
CASSLRGQGNNEQFF
TGTGCCAGCAGCTTAAGGGGACAGGGGAACAATGAGCAGTTCTTC
>TRBV7-9|once|.|TRBJ1-1
CASSLTEIEAFF
TGTGCCAGCAGCCTGACAGAAATTGAAGCTTTCTTT
>TRBV27|.|.|TRBJ2-7
CASTPRKGISYEQYF
TGTGCCAGCACCCCCCGGAAAGGGATAAGCTACGAGCAGTACTTC
>TRBV20-1|.|.|TRBJ1-1
CSASGGINTEAFF
TGCAGTGCTAGTGGGGGGATTAACACTGAAGCTTTCTTT
>TRBV24-1|medium-sized|.|TRBJ2-3
CATSDPQGMDTDTQYF
TGTGCCACCAGTGATCCACAGGGAATGGACACAGATACGCAGTATTTT
>TRBV7-2|once|.|TRBJ2-7
CASSEPTGRSSYEQYF
TGTGCCAGCAGCGAACCAACAGGCCGTAGCTCCTACGAGCAGTACTTC
>TRBV7-9|.|.|TRBJ2-5
CASSFWGWETQYF
TGTGCCAGCAGCTTCTGGGGCTGGGAGACCCAGTACTTC
>TRBV29-1|.|TRBD1|TRBJ2-1
CSANRGPYNEQFF
TGCAGCGCCAACAGGGGACCGTACAATGAGCAGTTCTTC
>TRBV28|.|.|TRBJ1-5
CASSSRLYRGNQPQHF
TGTGCCAGCAGTTCCCGACTATACCGAGGAAATCAGCCCCAGCATTTT
>TRBV20-1|once|.|TRBJ2-7
CSARDPGQPYEQYF
TGCAGTGCTAGAGATCCAGGACAGCCCTACGAGCAGTACTTC
>TRBV20-1|.|TRBD1|TRBJ2-7
CSATSGQGSYEQYF
TGCAGTGCTACCTCGGGACAGGGGTCCTACGAGCAGTACTTC
>TRBV11-2|.|.|TRBJ2-7
CASSLGASREQYF
TGTGCCAGCAGCTTGGGGGCTAGCCGAGAGCAGTACTTC
>TRBV28|.|.|TRBJ1-5
CASSLSDSDNQPQHF
TGTGCCAGCAGTTTATCGGACAGCGACAATCAGCCCCAGCATTTT
>TRBV24-1|few|TRBD2|TRBJ2-3
CATSGGRLAVDTQYF
TGTGCCACCAGTGGGGGACGACTAGCGGTAGATACGCAGTATTTT
>TRBV7-9|.|.|TRBJ2-1
CASSFNSAGQEQFF
TGTGCCAGCAGCTTCAATAGTGCGGGACAGGAGCAGTTCTTC
>TRBV20-1|few|.|TRBJ1-2
CSASPPVGYGYTF
TGCAGTGCTAGTCCCCCGGTGGGCTATGGCTACACCTTC
>TRBV20-1|.|.|TRBJ2-1
CSARGGYNEQFF
TGCAGTGCCAGGGGGGGTTACAATGAGCAGTTCTTC
>TRBV6-4|.|.|TRBJ2-3
CASREGERTDTQYF
TGTGCCAGCAGGGAGGGGGAGAGAACAGATACGCAGTATTTT
>TRBV20-1|.|.|TRBJ2-7
CSARESGNPSYEQYF
TGCAGTGCTAGAGAATCTGGCAATCCTTCCTACGAGCAGTACTTC
>TRBV7-9|.|.|TRBJ1-2
CASVRGLGHGYTF
TGTGCCAGCGTTCGGGGCCTAGGCCATGGCTACACCTTC
>TRBV27|.|TRBD1|TRBJ1-5
CATQGQNSNQPQHF
TGTGCCACCCAGGGACAGAATAGCAATCAGCCCCAGCATTTT
>TRBV7-8|few|.|TRBJ2-7
CASIQDTFTYEQYF
TGTGCCAGCATCCAGGACACTTTTACCTACGAGCAGTACTTC
>TRBV7-6|.|TRBD1|TRBJ2-1
CASSQGQALNNEQFF
TGTGCCAGCAGCCAGGGACAGGCGCTGAACAATGAGCAGTTCTTC
>TRBV7-9|.|.|TRBJ2-3
CASSFGTPRTDTQYF
TGTGCCAGCAGCTTCGGGACTCCCCGCACAGATACGCAGTATTTT
>TRBV6-5|.|.|TRBJ1-4
CASSYRAAVNEKLFF
TGTGCCAGCAGTTACCGGGCAGCAGTCAATGAAAAACTGTTTTTT
>TRBV15|few|.|TRBJ1-2
CATSRDRGYGYTF
TGTGCCACCAGCAGAGATCGGGGCTATGGCTACACCTTC
>TRBV20-1|.|.|TRBJ1-5
CSANPGSFSNQPQHF
TGCAGTGCTAATCCGGGGTCCTTTAGCAATCAGCCCCAGCATTTT
>TRBV7-6|few|TRBD1|TRBJ2-1
CASSFGTGPHEQFF
TGTGCCAGCAGCTTTGGGACAGGGCCCCATGAGCAGTTCTTC
>TRBV28|.|TRBD2|TRBJ2-3
CASSSPRRREGSTDTQYF
TGTGCCAGCAGTTCCCCCCGGAGGCGGGAGGGGAGCACAGATACGCAGTATTTT
>TRBV19|.|.|TRBJ1-5
CASRGQWDQPQHF
TGTGCCAGTAGGGGGCAATGGGATCAGCCCCAGCATTTT
>TRBV20-1|few|.|TRBJ1-1
CSALTGLNTEAFF
TGCAGTGCTCTGACAGGCCTTAACACTGAAGCTTTCTTT
>TRBV19|.|.|TRBJ1-1
CASSRTVNTEAFF
TGTGCCAGTAGTCGAACAGTGAACACTGAAGCTTTCTTT
>TRBV6-5|.|.|TRBJ2-2
CASSYLSGFDTGELFF
TGTGCCAGCAGTTACCTTTCGGGGTTCGACACCGGGGAGCTGTTTTTT
>TRBV6-1|few|TRBD2|TRBJ2-5
CASSPGGNIETQYF
TGTGCCAGCAGCCCGGGGGGAAACATAGAGACCCAGTACTTC
>TRBV11-2|.|TRBD1|TRBJ2-7
CASSPPGQSSYEQYF
TGTGCCAGCAGCCCGCCGGGACAGAGCTCCTACGAGCAGTACTTC
>TRBV20-1|few|TRBD1|TRBJ1-2
CSARALTGTGNYGYTF
TGCAGTGCTAGAGCCTTGACCGGGACAGGGAACTATGGCTACACCTTC
>TRBV19|.|.|TRBJ2-3
CASSSDPGTTQYF
TGTGCCAGTAGTTCCGATCCCGGGACTACGCAGTATTTT
>TRBV21-1|few|.|TRBJ1-5
CASRKGRDSNQPQHF
TGTGCCAGCAGGAAGGGGAGGGATAGCAATCAGCCCCAGCATTTT
>TRBV20-1|.|TRBD1|TRBJ1-6
CSARAGGTGDSPLHF
TGCAGTGCTAGGGCGGGAGGGACAGGGGATTCACCCCTCCACTTT
>TRBV7-9|few|.|TRBJ2-5
CASSLIGRGETQYF
TGTGCCAGCAGCTTAATCGGGAGAGGAGAGACCCAGTACTTC
>TRBV6-1|few|TRBD2|TRBJ2-5
CASSGPVKREGRETQYF
TGTGCCAGCAGTGGCCCAGTTAAGCGGGAGGGCCGTGAGACCCAGTACTTC
>TRBV19|.|TRBD1|TRBJ2-3
CASSSTTGGQRTDTQYF
TGTGCCAGTAGTAGTACGACAGGGGGACAACGGACAGATACGCAGTATTTT
>TRBV6-1|few|TRBD1|TRBJ1-2
CASRPQGAGGYTF
TGTGCCAGCAGGCCACAGGGGGCTGGAGGCTACACCTTC